Below, one TCR beta chain is given with its context. The antigen is not known. This specimen belongs to a study of post-analysis software for immune sequencing data. In the study overall: Disease courses included relapsing-remitting, secondary progressive and progressive-relapsing multiple sclerosis. Study-wide findings and caveats: Compared with controls, patients had more of about 5 TRBV segments, including TRBV5-6, TRBV5-1 and TRBV20-1. Batch-matched samples strongly co-clustered by F measure. Compared against controls, patients with multiple sclerosis displayed significantly lower normalized Chao1 diversity.

Trimming shortened V by 1 base and J by 3 bases, and 7 bases separated the two germline ends. This CDR3 spans 13 amino acids. Germline V lookup: CDR1 DFQATT, CDR2 SNEGSKA (reference sequence). Unique-molecular-identifier-tagged TCR beta cDNA libraries were used. Using its own MiXCR run on the PCR reads, TCRdb lists one record per CDR3 protein. The sample yields roughly 800,000 distinct CDR3 sequences, more than 45% seen once. The V and J genes are TRBV20-1 and TRBJ2-1, with unresolved D. The receptor was isolated from a girl aged 5-17 years with multiple sclerosis. Input material: blood. The CDR3 DNA reads TGCAGTGCTAGAGTAGTTGACTACAATGAGCAGTTCTTC. It is translated as CSARVVDYNEQFF.